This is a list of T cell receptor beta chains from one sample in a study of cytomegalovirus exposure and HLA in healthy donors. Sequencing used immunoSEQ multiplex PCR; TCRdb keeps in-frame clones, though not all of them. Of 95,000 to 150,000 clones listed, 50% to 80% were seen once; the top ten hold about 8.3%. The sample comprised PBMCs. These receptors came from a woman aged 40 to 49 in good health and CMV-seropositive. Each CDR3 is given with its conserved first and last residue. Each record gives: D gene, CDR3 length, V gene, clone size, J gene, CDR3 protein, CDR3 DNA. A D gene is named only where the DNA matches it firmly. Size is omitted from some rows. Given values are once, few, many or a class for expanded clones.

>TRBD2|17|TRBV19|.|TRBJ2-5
CASSTPTKAGGQETQYF
TGTGCCAGTAGTACCCCGACTAAAGCGGGGGGACAAGAGACCCAGTACTTC
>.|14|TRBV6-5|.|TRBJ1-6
CASSSILQGSPLHF
TGTGCCAGCAGCTCGATACTACAGGGATCACCCCTCCACTTT
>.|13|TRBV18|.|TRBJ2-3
CASSGSSTDTQYF
TGTGCCAGCTCAGGCTCTAGCACAGATACGCAGTATTTT
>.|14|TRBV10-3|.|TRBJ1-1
CAISESGGNTEAFF
TGTGCCATCAGTGAGTCCGGCGGGAACACTGAAGCTTTCTTT
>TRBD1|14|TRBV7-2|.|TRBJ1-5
CASSLGGTGQPQHF
TGTGCCAGCAGCTTAGGCGGGACAGGTCAGCCCCAGCATTTT
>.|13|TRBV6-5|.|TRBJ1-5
CASSSRGYQPQHF
TGTGCCAGCAGTTCAAGGGGATACCAGCCCCAGCATTTT
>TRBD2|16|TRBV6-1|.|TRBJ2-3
CASSDSGLDSTDTQYF
TGTGCCAGCAGTGATTCCGGACTAGATAGCACAGATACGCAGTATTTT
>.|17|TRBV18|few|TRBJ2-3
CASSPRGIAGSPDTQYF
TGTGCCAGCTCACCCAGGGGGATAGCGGGGTCCCCAGATACGCAGTATTTT
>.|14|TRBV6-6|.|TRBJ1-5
CASSYSTGVQPQHF
TGTGCCAGCAGTTACTCGACGGGGGTGCAGCCCCAGCATTTT
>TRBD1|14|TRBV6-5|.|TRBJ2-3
CASKGQGAAATQYF
TGTGCCAGCAAGGGACAGGGGGCAGCAGCTACGCAGTATTTT
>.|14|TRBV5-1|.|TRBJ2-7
CASSQGEASYEQYF
TGCGCCAGCAGCCAGGGGGAGGCGTCCTACGAGCAGTACTTC
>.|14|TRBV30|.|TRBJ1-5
CAWSPSGQRGPQHF
TGTGCCTGGAGTCCATCGGGACAAAGGGGGCCCCAGCATTTT
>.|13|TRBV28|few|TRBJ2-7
CASSAWRAYEQYF
TGTGCCAGCAGTGCTTGGAGGGCCTACGAGCAGTACTTC
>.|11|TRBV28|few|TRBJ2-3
CASSYRDTQYF
TGTGCCAGCAGTTATCGTGATACGCAGTATTTT
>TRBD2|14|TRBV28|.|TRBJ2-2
CASSLGLADGELFF
TGTGCCAGCAGTTTAGGACTAGCGGATGGGGAGCTGTTTTTT
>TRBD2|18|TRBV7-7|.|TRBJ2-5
CASSLIGGSGASQETQYF
TGTGCTAGCAGTCTGATCGGTGGTAGCGGGGCCTCCCAAGAGACCCAGTACTTC
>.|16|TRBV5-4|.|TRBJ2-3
CASSLEGPRSTDTQYF
TGTGCCAGCAGCTTGGAGGGGCCGCGAAGCACAGATACGCAGTATTTT
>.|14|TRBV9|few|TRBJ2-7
CASSVAPSSDEQYF
TGTGCCAGCAGCGTAGCCCCCTCTAGCGACGAGCAGTACTTC
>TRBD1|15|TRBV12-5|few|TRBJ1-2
CASGLPDRDTRVYTF
TGTGCTAGTGGTTTGCCCGACAGGGACACCCGTGTCTACACCTTC
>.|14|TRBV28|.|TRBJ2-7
CASSRDFVSYEQYF
TGTGCCAGCAGCCGGGACTTCGTCTCCTACGAGCAGTACTTC
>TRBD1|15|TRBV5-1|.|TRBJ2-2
CASSLVTGGTGELFF
TGCGCCAGCAGCTTGGTTACAGGGGGGACCGGGGAGCTGTTTTTT
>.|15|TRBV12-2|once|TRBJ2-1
CASRIPSGGNNEQFF
TGTGCAAGTCGGATACCCAGCGGGGGGAACAATGAGCAGTTCTTC
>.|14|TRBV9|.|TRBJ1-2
CASSPPSANYGYTF
TGTGCCAGCAGCCCGCCCTCAGCTAACTATGGCTACACCTTC
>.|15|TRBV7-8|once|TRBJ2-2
CASSLGSQEGGELFF
TGTGCCAGCAGCTTAGGAAGTCAGGAGGGCGGGGAGCTGTTTTTT
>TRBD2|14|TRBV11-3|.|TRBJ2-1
CASSATSGGGEQFF
TGTGCCAGCAGCGCAACTAGCGGGGGGGGAGAGCAGTTCTTC
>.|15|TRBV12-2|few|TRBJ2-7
CASRLSYRVFYEQYF
TGTGCAAGTCGCCTATCCTACAGGGTTTTCTACGAGCAGTACTTC